Following are 29 T cell receptor beta chains from one sample sequenced in a study of CD8 T cells in Susac syndrome. The authors reverse transcribed roughly 0.5 to 1 ug RNA with random hexamers. Using its own MiXCR run on the immunoSEQ multiplex PCR reads, TCRdb lists one record per CDR3 protein. The data contain about 300,000 distinct CDR3 sequences, 75% to 90% of them singletons. Sequencing input: CD8+ T cells from PBMCs. All receptors derive from a human donor with multiple sclerosis.

This rearrangement joins TRBV29-1 to TRBJ1-1, with D uncertain. The germline gives CDR1 SQVTM, CDR2 ANQGSEA. The V gene lost 0 bases and the J gene lost 5 bases, with 10 bases spanning the gap. The CDR3 totals 13 residues. The CDR3 nucleotides read TGCAGCGTTGAAGAAGGTTGGCAGACTGAAGCTTTCTTT. It encodes CSVEEGWQTEAFF. The full variable domain, completed using reference TRBV29-1 and TRBJ1-1, is SAVISQKPSRDICQRGTSLTIQCQVDSQVTMMFWYRQQPGQSLTLIATANQGSEATYESGFVIDKFPISRPNLTFSTLTVSNMSPEDSSIYLCSVEEGWQTEAFFGQGTRLTVV.

This chain joins TRBV6-5 and TRBJ2-1; D remains ambiguous. CDR1 is MNHEY and CDR2 is SVGAGI in the germline V gene. V was cut by 5 bases and J by 3 bases, with 8 bases left in between. CDR3 length: 13 residues. CDR3 loop: CASSERSYNEQFF. In DNA, the CDR3 is TGTGCCAGCAGTGAAAGAAGCTACAATGAGCAGTTCTTC.

As for this clonotype: As the CDR3 is not closed by the conserved phenylalanine or tryptophan, this likely results from a read error. The chain couples TRBV3-1 to TRBJ1-2; no firm D call. With 7 bases removed from V and 0 bases from J, the gap between germline ends came to 18 bases. Germline V gene sequence: CDR1 LGHDT, CDR2 YNNKEL (reference sequence). This CDR3 comprises 16 residues. CDR3: CASTSKRTHTNYGYTL. The CDR3 DNA is TGTGCCAGCACCTCCAAGAGGACCCACACTAACTATGGCTACACCCTC.

This rearrangement joins TRBV27 to TRBJ1-5; D ambiguous. Trimming stripped 3 bases from V and 7 bases from J, with 13 bases between. CDR1 MNHEY and CDR2 SMNVEV come from the germline V gene (reference sequence). This CDR3 has 14 amino acids. Here the CDR3 reads CASSLNSLWQPQHF. CDR3 sequence (DNA): TGTGCCAGCAGTTTGAACAGTCTCTGGCAGCCCCAGCATTTT.

The chain recombines TRBV21-1 with TRBJ2-3; the D call of TRBD2 is as the table states it, not checked on the DNA. TRBV21-1 is shown as a pseudogene. CDR3 length: 17 residues. CDR3 in amino acids: CASSKDPARVPADTQYF. The CDR3 nucleotides read TGTGCCAGCAGCAAAGATCCGGCCAGGGTCCCTGCAGATACGCAGTATTTT.

V is TRBV24-1 and J is TRBJ2-1; 12 bases fit TRBD2. The germline gives CDR1 KGHDR, CDR2 SFDVKD. V dropped 3 bases and J dropped 9; count of bases not matched to a gene: 2. The CDR3 has 14 amino acids. The CDR3 region is CATSDTGLAGEQFF. DNA of the CDR3: TGTGCCACCAGTGATACGGGACTAGCGGGTGAGCAGTTCTTC.

The J gene is TRBJ2-7, the V gene TRBV19; 10 bases map to TRBD1. The CDR3 runs to 15 residues. The V gene end was trimmed by 6 bases and the J gene end by 5 bases; junction bases not matched to a gene: 10. Germline V gene sequence: CDR1 LNHDA, CDR2 SQIVND (reference sequence). The CDR3 spells CASSDGQGVSDEQYF. The CDR3, as DNA: TGTGCCAGTAGCGATGGACAGGGGGTATCGGACGAGCAGTACTTC.

The chain links TRBV4-2 to TRBJ1-5, with no clear D. V was trimmed by 0 bases and J by 7 bases, leaving 13 bases between them. The length of the CDR3 is 15 residues. Germline values: CDR1 LGHNA, CDR2 YNFKEQ. The CDR3 protein is CASSQDPPGSQPQHF. The CDR3 bases are TGTGCCAGCAGCCAAGATCCTCCAGGAAGCCAGCCCCAGCATTTT.

V and J are TRBV4-1 and TRBJ1-5; D not certain. Germline V gives CDR1 MGHRA, CDR2 YSYEKL. Trimming removed 2 bases from V and 1 base from J, with 9 bases in between. The CDR3 runs to 15 residues. This chain's CDR3 is CASSQRSASNQPQHF. DNA for the CDR3: TGCGCCAGCAGCCAAAGGTCAGCAAGCAATCAGCCCCAGCATTTT.

This sequence joins TRBV27 and TRBJ2-6; the D is unclear. The germline V gene encodes CDR1 MNHEY and CDR2 SMNVEV (reference sequence). V was pared by 3 bases and J by 2 bases, with 2 bases between. The CDR3 spans 13 residues. The CDR3 loop is CASSFAGANVLTF. The CDR3 DNA reads as TGTGCCAGCAGTTTCGCTGGGGCCAACGTCCTGACTTTC.

J is TRBJ2-7 and V is TRBV20-1; D not certain. V lost 1 base and J 4 bases, leaving 8 bases between the germline ends. This CDR3 has 12 amino acids. CDR1 is DFQATT and CDR2 is SNEGSKA in the germline V gene (reference sequence). The CDR3 DNA sequence: TGCAGTGCTAGAGCTAACACTTACGAGCAGTACTTC. Protein product: CSARANTYEQYF.

The chain is built from TRBV5-4 and TRBJ2-7, with a possible D match to TRBD1 (6 bases). CDR1 SGHNT and CDR2 YYREEE come from the germline V gene (reference sequence). There are 15 residues in the CDR3. V dropped 0 bases and J dropped 0 bases, with 10 bases sitting between them. For the CDR3, the DNA is TGTGCCAGCAGCTTGGAGGGGACATACTCCTACGAGCAGTACTTC. It translates to CASSLEGTYSYEQYF.

The gene calls are TRBV12-3 or TRBV12-4 and TRBJ2-3, with TRBD2 matching 13 bases. The CDR3 loop spans 18 amino acids. Trimming at V came to 3 bases and at J to 1 base, leaving 7 bases not matched to a gene. CDR3 bases: TGTGCCAGCAGTTTGAAACTAGCGGGGGGGCATGGCACAGATACGCAGTATTTT. Translating it yields CASSLKLAGGHGTDTQYF.

The CDR3 protein is CASSQDVTPNTGELFF. CDR3 bases: TGCGCCAGCAGCCAAGATGTAACTCCGAACACCGGGGAGCTGTTTTTT. This chain links TRBV4-3 with TRBJ2-2, with D unresolved. Between the trimmed V and J ends, which lost 0 bases and 0 bases, there was a span of 8 bases. Germline CDR1 reads LGHNA; CDR2 reads YSLEER. This CDR3 contains 16 residues.

The rearrangement joins TRBV7-9 to TRBJ2-1; possibly TRBD2 for D (5 bases). V gave up 2 bases and J gave up 6 bases, with 20 bases separating them. Germline V gene lookup returns CDR1 SEHNR and CDR2 FQNEAQ (reference sequence). This CDR3 has 17 amino acids. CDR3 nucleotides: TGTGCCAGCAGCTTACCCCTAGCCCGGAGGAGGTCCAATGAGCAGTTCTTC. Translating it yields CASSLPLARRRSNEQFF.

The chain has TRBV15 and TRBJ2-7; the match to TRBD1 covers 7 bases. This CDR3 is built from 14 residues. Trimming removed 0 bases from V and 7 bases from J; junction bases left unmatched: 6. Germline CDR1 is LNHNV and CDR2 is YYDKDF (reference sequence). The CDR3 region is CATSRDELTGEQYF. The CDR3 DNA follows: TGTGCCACCAGCAGAGATGAGTTGACAGGGGAGCAGTACTTC. The variable domain in full, with the rest retrieved from reference TRBV15 and TRBJ2-7, is DAMVIQNPRYQVTQFGKPVTLSCSQTLNHNVMYWYQQKSSQAPKLLFHYYDKDFNNEADTPDNFQSRRPNTSFCFLDIRSPGLGDTAMYLCATSRDELTGEQYFGPGTRLTVT.

The chain combines TRBV28 with TRBJ2-5, with 8 nucleotides matching TRBD1. The CDR3 runs to 14 residues. Germline assignment: CDR1 MDHEN and CDR2 SYDVKM. Unmatched junction bases numbered 6, after V lost 4 bases and J lost 5 bases. CDR3 in DNA: TGTGCCAGCAGTTGGACAGGGCTAGGGGAGACCCAGTACTTC. This gives the protein CASSWTGLGETQYF.

The genes are TRBV7-2 and TRBJ2-1, with 15 nucleotides matching TRBD2. Germline loops: CDR1 SGHTA, CDR2 FQGNSA. J lost 0 bases, V lost 3 bases, and 3 bases had no gene match. This CDR3 spans 18 amino acids. The CDR3 region has the DNA TGTGCCAGCAGCTTGGGGACTAGCGGGGGGAGCTCCTACAATGAGCAGTTCTTC. This translates into CASSLGTSGGSSYNEQFF.

V is TRBV7-9 and J is TRBJ1-1, with D perhaps TRBD1 (5 bases). The CDR3 extends over 12 amino acids. With 5 bases removed from V and 7 bases from J, the gap between germline ends came to 11 bases. The germline V gene encodes CDR1 SEHNR and CDR2 FQNEAQ (reference sequence). As DNA, the CDR3 is TGTGCCAGCAGCCAGGACAATCGTGAAGCTTTCTTT. This translates into CASSQDNREAFF.

V is TRBV7-6 and J is TRBJ2-3; 10 bases agree with TRBD2. The CDR3 has 15 amino acids. Germline CDR1 is SGHVS and CDR2 is FNYEAQ. With 7 bases clipped from V and 2 bases from J, the junction kept 6 bases outside the gene matches. Here the CDR3 DNA reads TGTGCCAGCACCCTAGCGGGGGATGACACAGATACGCAGTATTTT. It is translated as CASTLAGDDTDTQYF.

The chain joins TRBV30 to TRBJ2-1; 8 nucleotides align to TRBD1. Trimming took 4 bases from V and 4 from J; bases not matched to a gene: 6. Germline CDR1 GTSNPN, CDR2 SVGIG (reference sequence). There are 14 residues in the CDR3. Here the CDR3 DNA reads TGTGCCTGGAAAGACAGGGGTGGTTACAATGAGCAGTTCTTC. Translated, it gives CAWKDRGGYNEQFF.

The chain uses TRBV25-1 and TRBJ2-3; 8 bases agree with TRBD2. This CDR3 is 14 amino acids long. CDR1 is MGHDK, CDR2 SYGVNS, per germline. V was pared by 5 bases and J by 2 bases, with 3 bases of the junction left unmatched. The CDR3 spells CASSPSGYTDTQYF. The CDR3 region has the DNA TGTGCCAGCAGTCCTAGCGGGTACACAGATACGCAGTATTTT.

The chain combines TRBV3-1 with TRBJ2-2; D uncertain. V lost 0 bases, J lost 4 bases, and 12 bases lay in between. From germline, CDR1 is LGHDT and CDR2 YNNKEL (reference sequence). The CDR3 is made up of 16 amino acids. The CDR3 nucleotides read TGTGCCAGCAGCCAAGATAAGGGTGGGTGCACCGGGGAGCTGTTTTTT. Protein: CASSQDKGGCTGELFF.

The chain links TRBV9 to TRBJ1-2; D perhaps matches TRBD1 (5 bases). Trimming cost V 8 bases and J 1 base, with 12 bases left between them. The CDR3 is made up of 13 amino acids. Germline lookup yields CDR1 SGDLS and CDR2 YYNGEE. CDR3 nucleotides: TGTGCCAGTGGGGCGTCCCTTAACTATGGCTACACCTTC. Translation gives CASGASLNYGYTF.

The chain combines TRBV21-1 with TRBJ2-1; the listed D gene, TRBD2, was not tested against the DNA. TRBV21-1 is a pseudogene locus. This CDR3 region has 19 residues. The CDR3 bases are TGTGCCAGCAGCAAAGCGCACGGGGCCCCGCACCCCAAGTACAATGAGCAGTTCTTC. It is translated as CASSKAHGAPHPKYNEQFF.

V usage is TRBV9 and J usage is TRBJ2-1; 8 positions agree with TRBD1. This CDR3 is built from 16 residues. V lost 3 bases to trimming and J lost 5 bases; unmatched junction nucleotides: 10. The germline V gene encodes CDR1 SGDLS and CDR2 YYNGEE. In DNA, the CDR3 is TGTGCCAGCAGCGGTCGGACAGGGCCACGGGACAATGAGCAGTTCTTC. Translating it yields CASSGRTGPRDNEQFF.

This clonotype was counted once. V gene TRBV20-1 combines with J gene TRBJ2-3, with D tentatively TRBD1 or TRBD2 (6 bases each). The CDR3 is 13 amino acids. Germline CDR1 and CDR2: DFQATT and SNEGSKA (reference sequence). The CDR3 spells CSSQGGLGDTQYF. The CDR3 nucleotides read TGCAGCTCCCAAGGGGGGCTTGGAGATACGCAGTATTTT.

The chain couples TRBV20-1 to TRBJ2-5; D call uncertain. Germline CDR1 is DFQATT and CDR2 is SNEGSKA (reference sequence). This CDR3 is built from 11 residues. V gave up 5 bases and J gave up 2 bases, with 6 bases separating them. Written as DNA, the CDR3 is TGCAGTGCTCGTGAGCAAGAGACCCAGTACTTC. Protein product: CSAREQETQYF.

The gene calls are TRBV20-1 and TRBJ1-5, with D tentatively TRBD1 (5 bases). CDR1 and CDR2 (germline): DFQATT, SNEGSKA (reference sequence). The V end was cut by 5 bases, the J end by 0 bases, with 20 bases between. This CDR3 contains 17 residues. CDR3 nucleotides: TGCAGTGCTCCAAAACTTACAGGAGATTATAGCAATCAGCCCCAGCATTTT. This gives the protein CSAPKLTGDYSNQPQHF.